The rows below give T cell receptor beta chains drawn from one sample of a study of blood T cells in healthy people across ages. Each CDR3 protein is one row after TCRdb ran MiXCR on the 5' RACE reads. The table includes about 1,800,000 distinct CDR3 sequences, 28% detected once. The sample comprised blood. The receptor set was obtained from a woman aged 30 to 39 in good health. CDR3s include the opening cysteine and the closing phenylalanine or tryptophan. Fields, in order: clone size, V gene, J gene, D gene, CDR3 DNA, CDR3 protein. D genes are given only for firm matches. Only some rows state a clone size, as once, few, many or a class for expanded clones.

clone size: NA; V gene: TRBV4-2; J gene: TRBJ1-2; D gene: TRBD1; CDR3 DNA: TGTGCCAGCAGCTTCTCGACAGGGGCGAATGGCTACACCTTC; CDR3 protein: CASSFSTGANGYTF
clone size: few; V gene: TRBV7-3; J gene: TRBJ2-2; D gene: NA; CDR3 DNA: TGTGCCAGCGCATCAGGGGGGCAGACCGGGGAGCTGTTTTTT; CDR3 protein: CASASGGQTGELFF
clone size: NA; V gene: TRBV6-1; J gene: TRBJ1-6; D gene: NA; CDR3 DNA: TGTGCCAGCAGTGACAACAGGGTTTTCGGGCCCCTCCACTTT; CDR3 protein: CASSDNRVFGPLHF
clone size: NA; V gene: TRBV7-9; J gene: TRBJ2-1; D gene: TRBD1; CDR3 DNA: TGTGCCAGCAGCTTATATCTTGGACAGGGCCCAGATAGCGGAGGTGAGCAGTTCTTC; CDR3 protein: CASSLYLGQGPDSGGEQFF
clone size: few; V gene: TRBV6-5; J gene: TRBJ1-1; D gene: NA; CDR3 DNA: TGTGCCAGTTCCCAAGGTGGGAACCTGGCTTTCTTT; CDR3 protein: CASSQGGNLAFF
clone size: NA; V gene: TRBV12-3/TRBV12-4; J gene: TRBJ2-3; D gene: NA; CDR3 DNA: TGTGCCAGCAGGGGGCGCGTGACAGATGCGCAGTATTTT; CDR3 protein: CASRGRVTDAQYF
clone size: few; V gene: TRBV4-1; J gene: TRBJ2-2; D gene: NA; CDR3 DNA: TGCGCCAGCAGCCCCACCGGGTCCCTCACCGGGGAGCTGTTTTTT; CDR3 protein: CASSPTGSLTGELFF
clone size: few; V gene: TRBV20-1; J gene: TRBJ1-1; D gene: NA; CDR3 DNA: TGCAGTGCTATGGGACTTATGAACACTGAAGCTTTCTTT; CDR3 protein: CSAMGLMNTEAFF
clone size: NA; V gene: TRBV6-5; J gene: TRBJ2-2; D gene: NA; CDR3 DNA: TGTGCCAGCAGTTATTCCGGACGGACGAACACCGGGGAGCTGTTTTTT; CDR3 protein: CASSYSGRTNTGELFF
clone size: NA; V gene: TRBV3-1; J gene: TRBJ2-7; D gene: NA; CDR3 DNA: TGTGCCAGCAGCCGGAAGGGTAGTAGCCACGAGCAGTACTTC; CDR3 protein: CASSRKGSSHEQYF
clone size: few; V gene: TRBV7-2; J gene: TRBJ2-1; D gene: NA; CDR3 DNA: TGTGCCAGCAGCTCAGGACTCTTATCCTACAATGAGCAGTTCTTC; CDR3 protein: CASSSGLLSYNEQFF
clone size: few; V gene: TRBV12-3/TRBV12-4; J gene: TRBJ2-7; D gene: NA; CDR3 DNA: TGTGCCAGCAGTTTGGACCCTTTAGCCGAGCAGTACTTC; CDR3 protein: CASSLDPLAEQYF
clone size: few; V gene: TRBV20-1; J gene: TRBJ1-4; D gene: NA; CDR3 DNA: TGCAGCCCATCGGAGGGGTCGAATGAAAAACTGTTTTTT; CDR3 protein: CSPSEGSNEKLFF
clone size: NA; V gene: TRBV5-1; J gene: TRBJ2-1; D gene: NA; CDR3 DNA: TGCGCCAGCAGCTTGTCCCTACTAAGCAATGAGCAGTTCTTC; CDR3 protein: CASSLSLLSNEQFF
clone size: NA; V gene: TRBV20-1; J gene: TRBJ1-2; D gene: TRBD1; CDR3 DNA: TGCAGTGCTCGACAGGGAGCTAACGCTAACTATGGCTACACCTTC; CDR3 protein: CSARQGANANYGYTF
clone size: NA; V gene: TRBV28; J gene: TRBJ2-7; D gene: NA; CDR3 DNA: TGTGCCAGCGGCACCGGGACGGGATACGAGCAGTACTTC; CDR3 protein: CASGTGTGYEQYF
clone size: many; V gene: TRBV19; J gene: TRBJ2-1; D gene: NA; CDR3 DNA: TGTGCCAGTACCCGAAGGAAGGGGGACTACAATGAGCAGTTCTTC; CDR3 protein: CASTRRKGDYNEQFF
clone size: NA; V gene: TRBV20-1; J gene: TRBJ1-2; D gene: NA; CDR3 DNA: TGCAGTGCTCAGGCGCGGCCCTATGGCTACACCTTC; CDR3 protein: CSAQARPYGYTF
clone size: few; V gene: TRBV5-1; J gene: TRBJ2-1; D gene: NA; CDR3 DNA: TGCGCCAGCAGCCTGGTGGGGAATCCGGCGGGTGAGCAGTTCTTC; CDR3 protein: CASSLVGNPAGEQFF
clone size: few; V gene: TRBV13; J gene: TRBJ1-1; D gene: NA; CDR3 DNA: TGTGCCAGCTGCTTAGCCGGGCTCCCGGGAAGAACTGAAGCTTTCTTT; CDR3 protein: CASCLAGLPGRTEAFF
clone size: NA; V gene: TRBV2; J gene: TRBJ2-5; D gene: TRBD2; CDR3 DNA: TGTGCCAGCAGCGTGGCCAGCGGGGGCGGTGAGCAGTACTTC; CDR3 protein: CASSVASGGGEQYF
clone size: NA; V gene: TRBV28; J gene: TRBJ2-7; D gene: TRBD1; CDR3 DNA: TGTGCCAGCAGTTTGCAGGGGGCTCCCTGCGAGCAGTACTTC; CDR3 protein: CASSLQGAPCEQYF
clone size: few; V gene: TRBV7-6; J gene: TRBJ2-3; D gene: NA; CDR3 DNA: TGTGCCAGCAGCATCTCGGAATTGGACCAGAGCACAGATACGCAGTATTTT; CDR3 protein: CASSISELDQSTDTQYF
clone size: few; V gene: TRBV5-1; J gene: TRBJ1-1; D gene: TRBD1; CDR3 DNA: TGCGCCAGCACCATGAGGTTAGGGACAGCCGCAGTTTTCTTT; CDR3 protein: CASTMRLGTAAVFF
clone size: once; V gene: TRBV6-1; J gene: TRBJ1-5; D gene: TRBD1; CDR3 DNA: TGTGCCAGCAGTGGAACAGGGGAGGTGGGTCAGCCCCAGCATTTT; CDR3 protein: CASSGTGEVGQPQHF
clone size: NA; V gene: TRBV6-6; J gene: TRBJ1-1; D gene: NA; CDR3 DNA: TGTGCCAGCAGTTGGTCGGGTCGGCGGGGGTCTGAAGCTTTCTTT; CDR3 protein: CASSWSGRRGSEAFF
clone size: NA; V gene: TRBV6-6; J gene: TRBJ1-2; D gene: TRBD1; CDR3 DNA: TGTGCCAGCAGTTACTCTGACACAGGGGGCTATGGCTACACCTTC; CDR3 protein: CASSYSDTGGYGYTF
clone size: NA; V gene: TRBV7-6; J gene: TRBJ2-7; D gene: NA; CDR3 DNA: TGTGCCAGCAGCCAAATGGTGGGGAGCTCCTACGAGCAGTACTTC; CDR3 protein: CASSQMVGSSYEQYF
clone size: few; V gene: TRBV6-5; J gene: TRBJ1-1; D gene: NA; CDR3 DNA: TGTGCCAGCAGGACCGGAGAGCTTGAAGCTTTCTTT; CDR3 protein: CASRTGELEAFF
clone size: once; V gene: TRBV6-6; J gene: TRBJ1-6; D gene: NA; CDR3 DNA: TGTGCCAGCAGTTACTCGGATCGGTCACCCCTCCACTTT; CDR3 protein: CASSYSDRSPLHF
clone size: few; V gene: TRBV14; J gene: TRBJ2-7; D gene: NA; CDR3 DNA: TGTGCCAGCAGCCAAGATTGGAGGTACGAGCAGTACTTC; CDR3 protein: CASSQDWRYEQYF
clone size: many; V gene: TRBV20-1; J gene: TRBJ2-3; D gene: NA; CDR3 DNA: TGCAGTGCTAGAGATCTCTACAGGAGCCATTACACAGATACGCAGTATTTT; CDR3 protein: CSARDLYRSHYTDTQYF
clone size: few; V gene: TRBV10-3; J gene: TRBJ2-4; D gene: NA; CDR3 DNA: TGTGCCATCAGTGAGGAAGGGCCAGCCAAAAACATTCAGTACTTC; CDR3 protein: CAISEEGPAKNIQYF
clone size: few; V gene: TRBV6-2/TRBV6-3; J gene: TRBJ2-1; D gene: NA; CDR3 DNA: TGTGCCAGCAGATCCTTAGGGGAGCAGTTCTTC; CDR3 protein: CASRSLGEQFF
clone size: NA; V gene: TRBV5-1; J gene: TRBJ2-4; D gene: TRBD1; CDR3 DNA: TGCGCCACCAGACAGGGGGCTCGTCCCTACAATGAGCAGTACTTC; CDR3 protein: CATRQGARPYNEQYF
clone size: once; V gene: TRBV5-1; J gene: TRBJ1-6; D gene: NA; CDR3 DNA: TGCGCCAGCAGCGGTGCGGATTCACCCCTCCACTTT; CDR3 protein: CASSGADSPLHF
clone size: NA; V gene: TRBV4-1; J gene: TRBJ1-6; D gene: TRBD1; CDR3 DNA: TGCGCCAGCAGCGCAGACAGGGGAAGGCAGGCTTCACCCCTCCACTTT; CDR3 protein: CASSADRGRQASPLHF
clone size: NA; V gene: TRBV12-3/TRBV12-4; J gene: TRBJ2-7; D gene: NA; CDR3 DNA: TGTGCCAGCAACTTCCAGGGAAGGGGCGAGCAGTACTTC; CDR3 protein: CASNFQGRGEQYF
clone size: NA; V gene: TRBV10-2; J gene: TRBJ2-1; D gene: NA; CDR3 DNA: TGCGCCAGCAGTGATTGGAGGGGGCTCTCCTACAATGAGCAGTTCTTC; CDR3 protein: CASSDWRGLSYNEQFF
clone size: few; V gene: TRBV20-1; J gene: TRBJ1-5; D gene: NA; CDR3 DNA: TGCAGTGCTAGAGTAGGGGCTAGCAATCAGCCCCAGCATTTT; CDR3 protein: CSARVGASNQPQHF
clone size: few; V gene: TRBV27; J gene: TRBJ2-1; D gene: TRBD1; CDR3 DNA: TGTGCCAGCAAGAGTTTAGGGACAGGGATAGATGAGCAGTTCTTC; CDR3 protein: CASKSLGTGIDEQFF
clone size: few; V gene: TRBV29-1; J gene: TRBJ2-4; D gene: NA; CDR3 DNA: TGCAGCGTTGAACGGGGGCAGGCCCTAGGGGGGGAGCAGTACTTC; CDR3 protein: CSVERGQALGGEQYF
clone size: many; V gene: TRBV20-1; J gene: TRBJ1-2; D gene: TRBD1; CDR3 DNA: TGCAGTGCTTCGACAGGGAACTATGGCTACACCTTC; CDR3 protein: CSASTGNYGYTF
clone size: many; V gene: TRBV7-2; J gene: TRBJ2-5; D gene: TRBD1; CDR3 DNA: TGTGCCAGCAGCCCGGGTGCGGGACAGGGGGTTGGAGAGACCCAGTACTTC; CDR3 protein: CASSPGAGQGVGETQYF
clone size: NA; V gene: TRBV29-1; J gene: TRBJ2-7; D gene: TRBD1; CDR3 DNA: TGCAGCGTTTCTTCCGGGACAGGGGTTCCCTACGAGCAGTACTTC; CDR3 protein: CSVSSGTGVPYEQYF
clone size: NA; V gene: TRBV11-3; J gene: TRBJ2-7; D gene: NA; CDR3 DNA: TGTGTCAGCAGCTTAGGGGACAACTGGGGCGAGCAGTACTTC; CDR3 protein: CVSSLGDNWGEQYF
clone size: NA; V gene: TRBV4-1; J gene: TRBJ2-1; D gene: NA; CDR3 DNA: TGCGCCAGCAGCCAAGAAGGGCAGTACAATGAGCAGTTCTTC; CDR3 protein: CASSQEGQYNEQFF
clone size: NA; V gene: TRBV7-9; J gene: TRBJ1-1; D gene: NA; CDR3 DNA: TGTGCCAGCAGGCTGGAGGGGATGAACACTGAAGCTTTCTTT; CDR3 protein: CASRLEGMNTEAFF
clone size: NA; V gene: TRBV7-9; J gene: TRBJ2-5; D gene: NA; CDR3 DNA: TGTGCCAGCGGCCCCTTTCTTGTCAGTGAGCAGTACTTC; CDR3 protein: CASGPFLVSEQYF
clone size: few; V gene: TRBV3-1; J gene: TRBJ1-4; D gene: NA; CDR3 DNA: TGTGCCAGCAGCATCGGGGCCTTTAATGAAAAACTGTTTTTT; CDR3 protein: CASSIGAFNEKLFF
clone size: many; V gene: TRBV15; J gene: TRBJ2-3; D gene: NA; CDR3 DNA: TGTGCCACCAGCGAGTTTTCCGGGGTAACAGATACGCAGTATTTT; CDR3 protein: CATSEFSGVTDTQYF
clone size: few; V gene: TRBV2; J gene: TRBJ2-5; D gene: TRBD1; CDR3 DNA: TGTGCCAGCAGGGTCCCGGGACAGCCACAAGAGACCCAGTACTTC; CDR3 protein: CASRVPGQPQETQYF
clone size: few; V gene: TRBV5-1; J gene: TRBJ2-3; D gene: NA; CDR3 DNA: TGCGCCAGCAGCTTGAGCTCTTCGGGATCGGGCACAGATACGCAGTATTTT; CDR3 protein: CASSLSSSGSGTDTQYF